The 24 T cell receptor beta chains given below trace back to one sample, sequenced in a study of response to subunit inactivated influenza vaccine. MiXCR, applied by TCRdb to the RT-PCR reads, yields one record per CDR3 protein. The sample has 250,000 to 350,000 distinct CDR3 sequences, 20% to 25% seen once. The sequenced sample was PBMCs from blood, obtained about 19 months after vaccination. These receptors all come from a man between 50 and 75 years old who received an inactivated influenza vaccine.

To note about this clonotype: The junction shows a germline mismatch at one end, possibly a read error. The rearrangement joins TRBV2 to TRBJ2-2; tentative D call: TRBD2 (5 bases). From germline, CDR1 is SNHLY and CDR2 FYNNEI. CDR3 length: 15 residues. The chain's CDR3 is CASSDWTPNTGELLF. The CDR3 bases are TGTGCCAGCAGTGATTGGACCCCGAACACCGGGGAGCTGTTGTTT.

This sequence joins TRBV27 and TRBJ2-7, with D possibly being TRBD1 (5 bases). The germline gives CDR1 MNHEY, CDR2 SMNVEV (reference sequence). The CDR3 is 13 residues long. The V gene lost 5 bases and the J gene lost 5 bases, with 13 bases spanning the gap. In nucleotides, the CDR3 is TGTGCCAGCAGTCCCTGGGGCAGTGACGAGCAGTACTTC. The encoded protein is CASSPWGSDEQYF.

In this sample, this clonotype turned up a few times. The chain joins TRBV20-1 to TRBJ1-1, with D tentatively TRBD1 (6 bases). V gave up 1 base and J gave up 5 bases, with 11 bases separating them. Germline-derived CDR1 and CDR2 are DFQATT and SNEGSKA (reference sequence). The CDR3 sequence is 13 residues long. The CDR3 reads CSARVGGETEAFF. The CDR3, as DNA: TGCAGTGCTAGAGTAGGGGGGGAAACTGAAGCTTTCTTT.

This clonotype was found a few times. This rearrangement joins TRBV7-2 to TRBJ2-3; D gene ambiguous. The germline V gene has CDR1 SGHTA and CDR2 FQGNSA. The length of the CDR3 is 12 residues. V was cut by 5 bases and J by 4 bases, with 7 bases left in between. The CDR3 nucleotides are TGTGCCAGCAGCGCAAACGCAGATACGCAGTATTTT. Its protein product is CASSANADTQYF.

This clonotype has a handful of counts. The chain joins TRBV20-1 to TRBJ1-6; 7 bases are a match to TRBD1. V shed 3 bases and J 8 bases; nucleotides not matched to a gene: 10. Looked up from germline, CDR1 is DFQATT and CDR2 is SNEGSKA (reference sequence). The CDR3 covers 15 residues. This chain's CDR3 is CSASPSTGNDSPLHF. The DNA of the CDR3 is TGCAGTGCTAGTCCGTCGACAGGGAATGATTCACCCCTCCACTTT.

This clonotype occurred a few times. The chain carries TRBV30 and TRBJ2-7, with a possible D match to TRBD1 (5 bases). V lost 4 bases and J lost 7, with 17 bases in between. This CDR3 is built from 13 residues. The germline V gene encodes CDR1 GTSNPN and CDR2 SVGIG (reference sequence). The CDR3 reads CAWTRVGAWEQYF. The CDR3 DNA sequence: TGTGCCTGGACCCGAGTAGGGGCGTGGGAGCAGTACTTC.

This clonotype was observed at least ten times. The CDR3 sequence: CATGGTGDPLTYEQYF. The CDR3 coding sequence is TGTGCCACCGGCGGGACAGGGGATCCTCTAACCTACGAGCAGTACTTC. The chain combines TRBV10-3 with TRBJ2-7; TRBD1 matches 10 bases. The germline V gene has CDR1 ENHRY and CDR2 SYGVKD. Trimming removed 10 bases from V and 2 bases from J; junction bases left unmatched: 14. The CDR3 has 16 residues.

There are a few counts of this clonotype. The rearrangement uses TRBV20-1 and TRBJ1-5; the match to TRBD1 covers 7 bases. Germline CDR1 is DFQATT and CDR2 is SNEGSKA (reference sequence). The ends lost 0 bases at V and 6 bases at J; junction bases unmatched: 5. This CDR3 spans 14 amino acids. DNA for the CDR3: TGCAGTGCTAGAGACCACAGGGGTGCTCAGCCCCAGCATTTT. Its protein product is CSARDHRGAQPQHF.

The CDR3 loop reads CASSIYGTGKETQYF. CDR3 coding DNA: TGTGCCAGCAGTATCTACGGGACAGGGAAAGAGACCCAGTACTTC. The chain uses TRBV6-1 and TRBJ2-5; 9 nucleotides line up with TRBD1. Losses at the gene ends were 5 bases for V and 3 bases for J; bases not matched to a gene: 7. The CDR3 sequence is 15 residues long. Germline CDR1 reads MNHNS; CDR2 reads SASEGT.

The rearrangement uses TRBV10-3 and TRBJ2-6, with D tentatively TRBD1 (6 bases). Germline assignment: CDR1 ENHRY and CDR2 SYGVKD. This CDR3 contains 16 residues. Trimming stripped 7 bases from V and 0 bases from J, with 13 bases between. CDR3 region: CAIMSRGASGANVLTF. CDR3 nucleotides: TGTGCCATCATGAGCAGGGGTGCCTCTGGGGCCAACGTCCTGACTTTC.

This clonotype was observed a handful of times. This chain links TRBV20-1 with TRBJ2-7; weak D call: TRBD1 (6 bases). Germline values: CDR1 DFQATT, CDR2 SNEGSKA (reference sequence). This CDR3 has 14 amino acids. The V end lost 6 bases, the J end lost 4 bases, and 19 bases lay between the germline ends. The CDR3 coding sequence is TGCAGTGCACTTAACAGGGCTTCTTTTTACGAGCAGTACTTC. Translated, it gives CSALNRASFYEQYF.

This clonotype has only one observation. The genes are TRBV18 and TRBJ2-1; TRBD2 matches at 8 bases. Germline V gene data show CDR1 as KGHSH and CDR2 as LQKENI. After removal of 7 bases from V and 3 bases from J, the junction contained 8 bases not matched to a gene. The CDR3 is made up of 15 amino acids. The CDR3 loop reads CASLATSGSYNEQFF. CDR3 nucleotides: TGTGCCAGCTTAGCCACTAGCGGCAGCTACAATGAGCAGTTCTTC. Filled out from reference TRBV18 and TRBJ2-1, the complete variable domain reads NAGVMQNPRHLVRRRGQEARLRCSPMKGHSHVYWYRQLPEEGLKFMVYLQKENIIDESGMPKERFSAEFPKEGPSILRIQQVVRGDSAAYFCASLATSGSYNEQFFGPGTRLTVL.

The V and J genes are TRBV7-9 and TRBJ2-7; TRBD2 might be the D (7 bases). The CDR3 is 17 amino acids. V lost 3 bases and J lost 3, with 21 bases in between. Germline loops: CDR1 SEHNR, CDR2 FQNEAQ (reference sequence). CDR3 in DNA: TGTGCCAGCAGCTTCCCCCCCACGGGGGGCTCCTTCTACGAGCAGTACTTC. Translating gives CASSFPPTGGSFYEQYF.

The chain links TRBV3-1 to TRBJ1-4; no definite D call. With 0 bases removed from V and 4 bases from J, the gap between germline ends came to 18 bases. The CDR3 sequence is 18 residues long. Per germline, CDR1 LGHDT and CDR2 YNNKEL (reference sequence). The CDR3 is CASSQDNGPQDGNEKLFF. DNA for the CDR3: TGTGCCAGCAGCCAAGACAACGGGCCTCAGGACGGTAATGAAAAACTGTTTTTT.

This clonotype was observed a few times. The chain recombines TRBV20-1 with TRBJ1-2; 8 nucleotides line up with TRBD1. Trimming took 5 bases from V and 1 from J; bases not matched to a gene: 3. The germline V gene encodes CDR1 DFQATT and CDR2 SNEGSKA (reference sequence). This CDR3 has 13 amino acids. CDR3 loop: CSAVGQGNYGYTF. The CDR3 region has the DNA TGCAGTGCTGTAGGACAGGGTAACTATGGCTACACCTTC.

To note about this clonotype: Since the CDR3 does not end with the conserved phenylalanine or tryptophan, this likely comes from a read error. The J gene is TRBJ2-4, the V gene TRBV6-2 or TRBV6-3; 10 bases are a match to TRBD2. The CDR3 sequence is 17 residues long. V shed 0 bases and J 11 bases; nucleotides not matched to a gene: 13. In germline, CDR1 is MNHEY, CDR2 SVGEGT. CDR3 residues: CASSYSQLAGELILQYS. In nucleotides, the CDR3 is TGTGCCAGCAGTTACTCACAGCTAGCGGGGGAGTTGATACTTCAGTACTCC.

CDR3 protein: CASSGARGLGDTQYF. CDR3 nucleotide sequence: TGCGCCAGCAGCGGGGCCAGGGGGCTCGGAGATACGCAGTATTTT. This rearrangement joins TRBV5-1 to TRBJ2-3, with 8 bases aligning to TRBD1. CDR3 length: 15 residues. With V trimmed by 4 bases and J by 5 bases, 9 bases remained unmatched. Germline V gene data show CDR1 as SGHRS and CDR2 as YFSETQ.

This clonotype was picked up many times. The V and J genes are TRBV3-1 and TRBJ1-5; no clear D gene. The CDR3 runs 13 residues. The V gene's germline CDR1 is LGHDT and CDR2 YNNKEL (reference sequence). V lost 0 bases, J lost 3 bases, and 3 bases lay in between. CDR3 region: CASSQDPNQPQHF. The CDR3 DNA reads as TGTGCCAGCAGCCAAGATCCCAATCAGCCCCAGCATTTT.

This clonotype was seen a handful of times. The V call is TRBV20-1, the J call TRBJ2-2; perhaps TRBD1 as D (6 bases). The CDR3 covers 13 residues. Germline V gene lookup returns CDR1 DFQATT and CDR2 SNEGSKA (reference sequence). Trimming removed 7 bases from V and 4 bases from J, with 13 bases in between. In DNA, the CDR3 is TGCAGTGTTTGGGGGCGGGTCACCGGGGAGCTGTTTTTT. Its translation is CSVWGRVTGELFF.

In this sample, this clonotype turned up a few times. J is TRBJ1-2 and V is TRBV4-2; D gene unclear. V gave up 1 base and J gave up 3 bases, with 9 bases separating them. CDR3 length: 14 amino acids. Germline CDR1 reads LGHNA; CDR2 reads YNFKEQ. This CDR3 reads CASSQVGGDYGYTF. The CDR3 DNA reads TGTGCCAGCAGCCAAGTCGGTGGCGACTATGGCTACACCTTC.

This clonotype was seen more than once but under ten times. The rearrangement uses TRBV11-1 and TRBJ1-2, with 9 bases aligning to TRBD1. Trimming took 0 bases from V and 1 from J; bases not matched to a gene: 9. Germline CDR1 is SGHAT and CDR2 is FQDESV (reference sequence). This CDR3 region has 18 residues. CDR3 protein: CASSLALGTGLGNYGYTF. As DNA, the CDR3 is TGTGCCAGCAGCTTAGCCCTCGGGACAGGGCTGGGTAACTATGGCTACACCTTC.

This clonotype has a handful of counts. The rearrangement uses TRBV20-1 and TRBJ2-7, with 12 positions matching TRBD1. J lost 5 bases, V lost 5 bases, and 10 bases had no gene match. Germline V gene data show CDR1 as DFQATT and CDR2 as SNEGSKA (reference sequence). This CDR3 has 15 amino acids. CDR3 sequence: CSASTTGTGGHEQYF. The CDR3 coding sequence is TGCAGTGCTTCGACGACCGGGACAGGGGGCCACGAGCAGTACTTC.

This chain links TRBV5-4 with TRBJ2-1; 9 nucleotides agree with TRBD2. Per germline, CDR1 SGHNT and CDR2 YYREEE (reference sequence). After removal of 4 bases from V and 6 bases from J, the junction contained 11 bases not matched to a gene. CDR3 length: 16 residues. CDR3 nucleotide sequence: TGTGCCAGCAGCGCGGGGGCTAGCGGGATGCGCAATGAGCAGTTCTTC. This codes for CASSAGASGMRNEQFF.

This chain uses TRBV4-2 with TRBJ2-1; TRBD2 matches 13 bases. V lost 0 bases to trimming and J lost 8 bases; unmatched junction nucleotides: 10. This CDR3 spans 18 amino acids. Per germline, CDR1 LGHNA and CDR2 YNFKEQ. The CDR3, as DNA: TGTGCCAGCAGCCAAGACTTCTTGGGACTAGCGGGGTTCCATGAGCAGTTCTTC. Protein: CASSQDFLGLAGFHEQFF.